Listed below are T cell receptor beta chains from one sample, sequenced in a study of metastatic and nonmetastatic thyroid tumors. Using MiXCR, TCRdb reanalyzed the PCR reads. Seen here are about 4,300 clones, roughly 35% observed once, and the top ten hold roughly a quarter. Sequenced material: tumor tissue. The origin of the receptors is a male donor with papillary thyroid cancer or a benign thyroid nodule (not recorded which). Some clones in this sample may be carry-over from other donors' samples. The CDR3 runs from the conserved cysteine through the conserved F or W. D genes are given only for firm matches. Expanded clones are given a class, and other clones once, few, many or no size at all.

d_call j_call cdr3_length v_call clone_size cdr3_nt cdr3_aa
. TRBJ2-7 15 TRBV7-3 large TGTGCCAGCAGCTTATATTCGGACTCCACCTACGAGCAGTACTTC CASSLYSDSTYEQYF
. TRBJ2-7 17 TRBV11-2 . TGTGCCAGCAGCTTCCTCTTCGGAGCAGGGGGAGGCGACGAGCAGTACTTC CASSFLFGAGGGDEQYF
. TRBJ1-3 14 TRBV19 . TGTGCCAGTAGTATCGGGGAAGCTGGAAACACCATATATTTT CASSIGEAGNTIYF
TRBD1 TRBJ2-7 14 TRBV18 . TGTGCCAGCTCCCAAGACAGGGTGAGGGACGAGCAGTACTTC CASSQDRVRDEQYF
TRBD2 TRBJ2-3 20 TRBV19 medium-sized TGTGCCAGTAGTATGGATCCGGGACTAGCGGGATTTTCTAGCACAGATACGCAGTATTTT CASSMDPGLAGFSSTDTQYF
TRBD1 TRBJ2-7 13 TRBV20-1 . TGCAGTGCAAAGGACAGGGTCCTGATCGAGCAGTACTTC CSAKDRVLIEQYF
TRBD2 TRBJ2-3 17 TRBV5-1 . TGCGCCAGCCACAGCCCTTCCGGGACTAGCGGCACAGATACGCAGTATTTT CASHSPSGTSGTDTQYF
. TRBJ2-1 16 TRBV28 few TGTGCCAGCAGTCCCTTAGCGGTAAGCTCCTACAATGAGCAGTTCTTC CASSPLAVSSYNEQFF
TRBD1 TRBJ2-7 18 TRBV12-3/TRBV12-4 few TGTGCCAGCAGTTTTCTGGACAGGGTAAACTTTAGAACCTACGAGCAGTACTTC CASSFLDRVNFRTYEQYF
. TRBJ2-2 13 TRBV10-3 few TGTGCCGAAATTCAACAGGGCGAAGGGGAGCTGTTTTTT CAEIQQGEGELFF
. TRBJ2-2 17 TRBV6-1 few TGTGCCAGCAGACTACGTGGCCTAGCGCCGAACACCGGGGAGCTGTTTTTT CASRLRGLAPNTGELFF
TRBD2 TRBJ2-7 15 TRBV19 . TGTGCCAGTAGTACACTAGCGGGTGCATCCTACGAGCAGTACTTC CASSTLAGASYEQYF
. TRBJ1-5 15 TRBV28 few TGTGCCAGCAGTTTAGGCGGCAGGGAGTACCATCCCCAGCATTTT CASSLGGREYHPQHF
. TRBJ2-1 15 TRBV12-3/TRBV12-4 few TGTGCCAGCAGTCCCCAGGTTGGGGGAGGGGGAGAGCAGTTCTTC CASSPQVGGGGEQFF
. TRBJ1-5 12 TRBV7-2 . TGTGCCAGCAGGTTCGGCAATCAGCCCCAGCATTTT CASRFGNQPQHF
. TRBJ2-7 15 TRBV20-1 . TGCAGTGCTCCACGCTCGGGGCGAGACAACTACGAGCAGTACTTC CSAPRSGRDNYEQYF
. TRBJ2-7 11 TRBV6-1 . TGTGCCGGGGGGGCTACCTACGAGCAGTACTTC CAGGATYEQYF
. TRBJ1-6 15 TRBV19 . TGTGCCAGTATGGGGTATCCCTCCTATAATTCACCCCTCCACTTT CASMGYPSYNSPLHF
TRBD2 TRBJ2-1 12 TRBV19 . TGTGCCAGTAGTATGGGGGGGTGGGAGCAGTTCTTC CASSMGGWEQFF
. TRBJ2-7 14 TRBV7-9 . TGTGCCAGCGCCCTGGGGCACAAAACCTACGAGCAGTACTTC CASALGHKTYEQYF
. TRBJ1-2 13 TRBV12-3/TRBV12-4 few TGTGCCAGCAGTTTAAGGGACCAAGGTGGCTACACCTTC CASSLRDQGGYTF
. TRBJ2-2 16 TRBV12-3/TRBV12-4 few TGTGCCAGCAGTTCTTGGGTGGGGGGGAACACCGGGGAGCTGTTTTTT CASSSWVGGNTGELFF
. TRBJ2-7 15 TRBV5-1 . TGCGCCAGCAGCTTGGCCGGGGCTAGTCCCTACGAGCAGTACTTC CASSLAGASPYEQYF
. TRBJ1-1 12 TRBV12-3/TRBV12-4 . TGTGCCAGCAGTCCCGCCAGAACTGAAGCTTTCTTT CASSPARTEAFF
. TRBJ2-7 12 TRBV28 few TGTGCCAGCAGTTTATTTGCCTACGAGCAGTACTTC CASSLFAYEQYF
. TRBJ2-1 16 TRBV12-3/TRBV12-4 few TGTGCCAGCAGTTTATTCTTTGTTCGCAGGTACAATGAGCAGTTCTTC CASSLFFVRRYNEQFF
. TRBJ2-1 15 TRBV6-4 few TGTGCCAGCAGTGAAGGAAGCGCCTCCTACAATGAGCAGTTCTTC CASSEGSASYNEQFF
. TRBJ1-2 14 TRBV19 few TGTGCCAGTAGTCGGATGGGGGCCTTATATGGCTACACCTTC CASSRMGALYGYTF
. TRBJ2-2 13 TRBV6-1 few TGTGCCAGCACTCGCGCGAACACCGGGGAGCTGTTTTTT CASTRANTGELFF
. TRBJ2-4 17 TRBV30 . TGTGCCTGGGCACCGACAGGAGGATCGGTAGCCAAAAACATTCAGTACTTC CAWAPTGGSVAKNIQYF
TRBD2 TRBJ2-2 19 TRBV12-3/TRBV12-4 once TGTACCAGCAGTATAAATCATAAGTCTAGCGGGAGGTTGACCGGGGAGCTGTTTTTT CTSSINHKSSGRLTGELFF
TRBD1 TRBJ1-6 13 TRBV2 few TGTGCCAGCCAGGGACAGAGTAATTCACCCCTCCACTTT CASQGQSNSPLHF
TRBD1 TRBJ1-2 15 TRBV11-3 . TGTGCCAGCAGCTTATCGGGACAGGGATTGGGAGGCTACACCTTC CASSLSGQGLGGYTF
. TRBJ1-1 15 TRBV6-1 . TGTGCCAGCAGTCCGACACCCGTCGGGAACACTGAAGCTTTCTTT CASSPTPVGNTEAFF
. TRBJ2-1 14 TRBV11-2 . TGTGCCAGCAGCTTAGGTGGCGTACGAAATGAGCAGTTCTTC CASSLGGVRNEQFF
. TRBJ2-5 14 TRBV11-3 . TGTGCCAGCAGTTTCGACAGGTCTGGGGAGACCCAGTACTTC CASSFDRSGETQYF
. TRBJ1-4 15 TRBV28 . TGTGCCAGCACGTTACCGGGACATGGTCTTGAAAAACTGTTTTTT CASTLPGHGLEKLFF
TRBD1 TRBJ1-5 17 TRBV6-1 . TGTGCCAGCAGTCAGACAGGGATGGGGGTTAGCAATCAGCCCCAGCATTTT CASSQTGMGVSNQPQHF
. TRBJ1-6 16 TRBV30 large TGTGCCTGGAGTGGTCGAGGGCAGGAGTATAATTCACCCCTCCACTTT CAWSGRGQEYNSPLHF
TRBD2 TRBJ2-7 17 TRBV27 . TGTGCCAGCAGCGGACTAGCGGGAGATCTAAACCTCTACGAGCAGTACTTC CASSGLAGDLNLYEQYF
TRBD1 TRBJ1-1 15 TRBV10-3 . TGTGCCATCTTCCAGGGGACAGTTTTGAACACTGAAGCTTTCTTT CAIFQGTVLNTEAFF
. TRBJ2-3 16 TRBV28 few TGTGCCAGCAGTCCCTCTGGGGGATCCAGCACAGATACGCAGTATTTT CASSPSGGSSTDTQYF
. TRBJ2-1 14 TRBV2 . TGTGCCAGCAGTGCGGAGGGCCTCTACAATGAGCAGTTCTTC CASSAEGLYNEQFF